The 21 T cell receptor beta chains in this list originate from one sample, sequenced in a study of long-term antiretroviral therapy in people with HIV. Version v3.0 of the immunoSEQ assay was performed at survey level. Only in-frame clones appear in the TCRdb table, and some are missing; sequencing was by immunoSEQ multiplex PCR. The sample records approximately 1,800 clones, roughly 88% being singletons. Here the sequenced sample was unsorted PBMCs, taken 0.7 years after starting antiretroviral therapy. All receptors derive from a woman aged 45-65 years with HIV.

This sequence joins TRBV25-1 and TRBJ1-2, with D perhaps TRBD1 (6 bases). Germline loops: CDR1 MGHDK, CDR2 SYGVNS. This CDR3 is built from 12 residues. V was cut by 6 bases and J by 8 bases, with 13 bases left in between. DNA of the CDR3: TGTGCCAGCAGACAGGGTTTGTGGGGCTACACCTTC. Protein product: CASRQGLWGYTF.

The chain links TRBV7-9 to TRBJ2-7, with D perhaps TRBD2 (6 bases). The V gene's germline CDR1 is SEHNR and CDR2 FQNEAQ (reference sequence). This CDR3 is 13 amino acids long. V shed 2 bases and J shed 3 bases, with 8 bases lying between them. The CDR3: CASSLQGGYEQYF. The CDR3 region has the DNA TGTGCCAGCAGCTTACAGGGAGGCTACGAGCAGTACTTC.

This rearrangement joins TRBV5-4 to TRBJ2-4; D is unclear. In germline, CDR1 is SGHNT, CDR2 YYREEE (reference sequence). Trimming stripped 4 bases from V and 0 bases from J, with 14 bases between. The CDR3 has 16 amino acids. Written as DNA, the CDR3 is TGTGCCAGCAGCCTGCTCCGGGCCCTAGCCAAAAACATTCAGTACTTC. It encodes CASSLLRALAKNIQYF.

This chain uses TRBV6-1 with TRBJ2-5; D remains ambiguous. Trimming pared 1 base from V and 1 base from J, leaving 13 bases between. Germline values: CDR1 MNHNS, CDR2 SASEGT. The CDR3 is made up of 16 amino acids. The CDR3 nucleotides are TGTGCCAGCAGTGAAGAGGTAGGTCAGGCCCAAGAGACCCAGTACTTC. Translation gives CASSEEVGQAQETQYF.

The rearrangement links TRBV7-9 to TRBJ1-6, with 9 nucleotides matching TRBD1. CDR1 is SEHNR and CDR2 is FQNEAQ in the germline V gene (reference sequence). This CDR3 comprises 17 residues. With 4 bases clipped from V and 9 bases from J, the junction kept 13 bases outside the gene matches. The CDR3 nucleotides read TGTGCCAGCAGCTCTCACAATAAACAGGGGGCTTCTTCACCCCTCCACTTT. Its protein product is CASSSHNKQGASSPLHF.

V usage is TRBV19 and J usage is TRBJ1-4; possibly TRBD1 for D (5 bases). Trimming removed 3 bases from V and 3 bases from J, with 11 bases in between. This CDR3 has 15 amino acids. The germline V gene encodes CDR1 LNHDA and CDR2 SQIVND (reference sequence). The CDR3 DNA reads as TGTGCCAGTAGTATTGGGGCCGGGGCTAATGAAAAACTGTTTTTT. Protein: CASSIGAGANEKLFF.

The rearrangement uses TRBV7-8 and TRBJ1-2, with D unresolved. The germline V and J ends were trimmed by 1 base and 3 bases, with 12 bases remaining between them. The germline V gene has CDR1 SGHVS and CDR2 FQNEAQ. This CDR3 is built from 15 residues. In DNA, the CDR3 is TGTGCCAGCAGCTTAGGAGCAGGAGCGGACTATGGCTACACCTTC. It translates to CASSLGAGADYGYTF.

Here the CDR3 DNA reads TGTGCCAGCAGCGTAGGCAGGACGAACACTGAAGCTTTCTTT. This translates into CASSVGRTNTEAFF. V gene TRBV9 combines with J gene TRBJ1-1; D remains ambiguous. This CDR3 is 14 amino acids long. V lost 0 bases and J lost 1, with 7 bases in between. Germline V gives CDR1 SGDLS, CDR2 YYNGEE.

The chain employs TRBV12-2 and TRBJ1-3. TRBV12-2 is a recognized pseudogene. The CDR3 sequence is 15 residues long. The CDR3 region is CASRLGRGSGNTIYF. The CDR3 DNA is TGTGCAAGTCGCTTAGGTCGGGGCTCTGGAAACACCATATATTTT.

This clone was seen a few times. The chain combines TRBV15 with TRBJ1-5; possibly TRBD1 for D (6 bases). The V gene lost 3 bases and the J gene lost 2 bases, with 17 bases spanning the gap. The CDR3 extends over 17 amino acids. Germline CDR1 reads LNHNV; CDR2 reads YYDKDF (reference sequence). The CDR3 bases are TGTGCCACCAGCAGCCCCTCGGGGGCAGGTGGCAATCAGCCCCAGCATTTT. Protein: CATSSPSGAGGNQPQHF.

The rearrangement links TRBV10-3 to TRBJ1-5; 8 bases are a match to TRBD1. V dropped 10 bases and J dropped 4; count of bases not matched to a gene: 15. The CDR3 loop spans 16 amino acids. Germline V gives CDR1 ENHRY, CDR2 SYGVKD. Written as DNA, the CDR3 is TGTGCCAGCGGTCCGACAGGGGAGGGTGGGAATCAGCCCCAGCATTTT. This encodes CASGPTGEGGNQPQHF.

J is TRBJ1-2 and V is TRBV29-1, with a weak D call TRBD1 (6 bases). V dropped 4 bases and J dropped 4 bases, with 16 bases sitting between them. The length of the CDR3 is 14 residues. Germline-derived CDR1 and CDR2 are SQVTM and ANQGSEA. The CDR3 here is CSVAPSTGLYGYTF. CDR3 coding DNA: TGCAGCGTTGCCCCCAGCACAGGGCTCTATGGCTACACCTTC.

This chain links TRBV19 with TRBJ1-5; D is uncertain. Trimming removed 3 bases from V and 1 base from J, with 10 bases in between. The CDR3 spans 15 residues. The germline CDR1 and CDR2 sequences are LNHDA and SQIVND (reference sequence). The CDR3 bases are TGTGCCAGTAGTATTTCCGCCGGGAGCAATCAGCCCCAGCATTTT. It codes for CASSISAGSNQPQHF. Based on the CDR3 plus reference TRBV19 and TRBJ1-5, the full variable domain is DGGITQSPKYLFRKEGQNVTLSCEQNLNHDAMYWYRQDPGQGLRLIYYSQIVNDFQKGDIAEGYSVSREKKESFPLTVTSAQKNPTAFYLCASSISAGSNQPQHFGDGTRLSIL.

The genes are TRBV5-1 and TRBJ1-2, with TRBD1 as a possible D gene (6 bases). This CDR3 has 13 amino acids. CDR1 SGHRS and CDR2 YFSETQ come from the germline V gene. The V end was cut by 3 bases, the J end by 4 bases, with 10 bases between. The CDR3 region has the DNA TGCGCCAGCAGCTACAGGGAAGGCTATGGCTACACCTTC. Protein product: CASSYREGYGYTF.

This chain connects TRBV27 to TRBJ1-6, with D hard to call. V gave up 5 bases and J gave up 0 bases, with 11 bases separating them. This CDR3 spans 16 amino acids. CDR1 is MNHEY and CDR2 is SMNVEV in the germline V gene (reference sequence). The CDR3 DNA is TGTGCCAGCAGTCCCGTATTGAGCTCCTATAATTCACCCCTCCACTTT. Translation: CASSPVLSSYNSPLHF.

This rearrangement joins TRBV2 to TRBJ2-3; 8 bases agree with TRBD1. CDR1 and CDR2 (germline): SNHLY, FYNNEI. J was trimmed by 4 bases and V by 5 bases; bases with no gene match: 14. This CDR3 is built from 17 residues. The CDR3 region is CASSKDLGQAPADTQYF. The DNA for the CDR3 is TGTGCCAGCAGTAAGGACTTGGGACAGGCCCCCGCAGATACGCAGTATTTT.

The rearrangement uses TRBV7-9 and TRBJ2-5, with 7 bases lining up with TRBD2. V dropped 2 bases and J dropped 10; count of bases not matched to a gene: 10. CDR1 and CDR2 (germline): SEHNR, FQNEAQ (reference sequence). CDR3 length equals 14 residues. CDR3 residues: CASSLPAASGGQYF. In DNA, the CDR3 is TGTGCCAGCAGCTTACCGGCGGCTAGCGGTGGCCAGTACTTC.

This chain's CDR3 is CASSLTGDNEQFF. Here the CDR3 DNA reads TGTGCCAGCAGCTTGACAGGTGACAATGAGCAGTTCTTC. The chain has TRBV6-5 and TRBJ2-1; D may be TRBD1 (6 bases). In germline, CDR1 is MNHEY, CDR2 SVGAGI. V shed 6 bases and J shed 5 bases, with 11 bases lying between them. This CDR3 contains 13 residues.

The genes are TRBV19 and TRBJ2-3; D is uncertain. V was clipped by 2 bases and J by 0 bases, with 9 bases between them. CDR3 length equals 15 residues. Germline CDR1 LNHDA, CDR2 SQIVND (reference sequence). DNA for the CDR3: TGTGCCAGTAGTATACGACCGGCTAGCACAGATACGCAGTATTTT. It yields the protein CASSIRPASTDTQYF.

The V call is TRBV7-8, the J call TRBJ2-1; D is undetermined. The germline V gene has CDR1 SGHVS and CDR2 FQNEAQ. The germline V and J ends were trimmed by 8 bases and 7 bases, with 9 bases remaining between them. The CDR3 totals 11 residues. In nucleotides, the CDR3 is TGTGCCAGCGATGGCGGAAATGAGCAGTTCTTC. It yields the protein CASDGGNEQFF.

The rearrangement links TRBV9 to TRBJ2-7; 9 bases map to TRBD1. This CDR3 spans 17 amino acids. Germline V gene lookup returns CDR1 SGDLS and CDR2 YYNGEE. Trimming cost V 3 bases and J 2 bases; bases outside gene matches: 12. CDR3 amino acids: CASSEGQGETAPYEQYF. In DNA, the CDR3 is TGTGCCAGCAGCGAGGGACAGGGAGAGACCGCCCCCTACGAGCAGTACTTC. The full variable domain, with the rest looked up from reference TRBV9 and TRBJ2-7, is DSGVTQTPKHLITATGQRVTLRCSPRSGDLSVYWYQQSLDQGLQFLIQYYNGEERAKGNILERFSAQQFPDLHSELNLSSLELGDSALYFCASSEGQGETAPYEQYFGPGTRLTVT.